This T cell receptor beta chain was retrieved from a study of regulatory T cells in long-lasting Graves disease. Overall study context: Antithyroid drugs had been taken under 3 months by newly diagnosed Graves' patients. Study-level points and caveats: Those with persistent Graves' had less TCR diversity than newly diagnosed patients.

The time point was: newly diagnosed GD, antithyroid drugs for less than 3 months. PBMC-extracted RNA yielded the TCR library. Construction of the TCR beta libraries employed iRepertoire HTBI primers in conjunction with Arm-PCR of CDR3 regions. One entry per CDR3 protein results from TCRdb running MiXCR on the multiplex PCR reads. Among 400,000 to 450,000 distinct CDR3 sequences listed, over 15% were seen once. The CDR3 runs 17 residues. The V segment lost 4 bases and the J segment 2 bases; nucleotides outside the gene matches: 10. Germline V CDR1 and CDR2: SGHAT, FQDESV (reference sequence). This clonotype was seen only a few times. What it binds is unknown. The sample also formed part of further work on T cells in Graves' hyperthyroidism and ophthalmopathy. As that report states: Initially, a first-round RT-PCR of the TCR CDR3 employed the HTBI primer set.

The receptor comes from a woman aged 25 to 39 with Graves disease. The specimen was peripheral blood mononuclear cells (PBMCs), collected at new diagnosis, from a patient treated with antithyroid drugs. This chain links TRBV11-1 with TRBJ2-3; 9 bases align to TRBD1. Here the CDR3 reads CASSSSMDRGPTDTQYF. CDR3 nucleotides: TGTGCCAGCAGCTCGTCAATGGACAGGGGACCCACAGATACGCAGTATTTT.